The rows below give T cell receptor beta chains drawn from one sample of a study of cytotoxic CD8 clonotypes in ibrutinib-treated CLL. Assay used: immunoSEQ multiplex PCR; TCRdb lists only in-frame clones, some missing. The sample comprises under 35,000 clones, 55% to 70% of which are singletons, and roughly 51% rests with the top ten. The sample in question was PBMCs, obtained after 24 months of ibrutinib treatment. All receptors derive from a human donor with chronic lymphocytic leukemia. Both conserved end residues are part of each CDR3. Where a row states a size, it is once, few, many or the class of an expanded clone; other rows omit it.

CSVDPDYGYTF | TRBV29-1 | few | 11
CASSTSGQITDTQYF | TRBV11-3 | NA | 15
CSGTGVGAKNIQYF | TRBV29-1 | NA | 14
CASSLAGTGVSEQYF | TRBV7-2 | NA | 15
CAWSTGQGCTF | TRBV30 | many | 11
CASSYGVAYEQYF | TRBV27 | NA | 13
CASSIAGHRRSSYEQYF | TRBV19 | NA | 17
CASSLWGLNTEAFF | TRBV5-4 | NA | 14
CASRTQRGGNGELFF | TRBV2 | NA | 15
CASSAPEEGDTQYF | TRBV9 | once | 14
CASSSRREVDTQYF | TRBV27 | NA | 14
CASSIPGAGNYGYTF | TRBV19 | NA | 15
CASSSIQSYEQYF | TRBV5-1 | NA | 13
CASSSDAKRGSSYNEQFF | TRBV7-3 | NA | 18
CASSFRGTGVGANYGYTF | TRBV28 | NA | 18
CASSFRRTNTEAFF | TRBV19 | NA | 14
CASSFGRSGNTIYF | TRBV6-5 | NA | 14